This is a list of T cell receptor beta chains from one sample in a study of glioma-infiltrating T cells after dendritic cell vaccination. Using immunoSEQ multiplex PCR, the repertoire was profiled, and TCRdb retains in-frame clones only, with some absent. The sample consists of roughly 82,000 clones, about 87% of them appearing once. The sequenced sample was blood, obtained before dendritic cell vaccination. These receptors were collected from a human donor with glioblastoma. The CDR3 runs from the conserved cysteine through the conserved F or W. A D gene is named only where the DNA matches it firmly. For some rows the clone size is stated as once, few or many, or as a class when expanded; others skip it.

clone_size	v_call	d_call	j_call	cdr3_aa	cdr3_nt
.	TRBV27	TRBD2	TRBJ2-7	CASRQSPSGSSYEQYF	TGTGCCAGCAGACAAAGCCCTAGCGGGTCCTCCTACGAGCAGTACTTC
.	TRBV30	.	TRBJ2-3	CAWSHGSGIDTQYF	TGTGCCTGGAGTCACGGGAGTGGGATAGATACGCAGTATTTT
.	TRBV28	.	TRBJ2-7	CASRPQGPSSYEQYF	TGTGCCAGCAGGCCCCAGGGGCCCAGCTCCTACGAGCAGTACTTC
.	TRBV4-1	TRBD1	TRBJ1-2	CASSQVKTLGDRSYGYTF	TGCGCCAGCAGCCAAGTTAAAACGCTAGGGGACAGGTCATATGGCTACACCTTC
.	TRBV25-1	TRBD2	TRBJ2-5	CASSEVGTSKETQYF	TGTGCCAGCAGTGAGGTGGGGACTAGCAAAGAGACCCAGTACTTC
.	TRBV4-1	.	TRBJ1-6	CASSPTPNNSPLHF	TGCGCCAGCAGCCCCACACCAAATAATTCCCCCCTCCACTTT
.	TRBV6-5	TRBD1	TRBJ2-7	CASESTGGEQYF	TGTGCCAGCGAATCGACAGGGGGCGAGCAGTACTTC
.	TRBV6-6	TRBD1	TRBJ1-6	CASGNRQGNNSPLHF	TGTGCCAGCGGAAACAGACAGGGAAATAATTCACCCCTCCACTTT
.	TRBV18	TRBD1	TRBJ2-2	CASSPGTGGNTGELFF	TGTGCCAGCTCACCGGGGACAGGGGGCAACACCGGGGAGCTGTTTTTT
.	TRBV5-1	TRBD2	TRBJ2-1	CASSPFLGGNEQFF	TGCGCCAGCAGCCCCTTCTTGGGGGGGAATGAGCAGTTCTTC
.	TRBV18	.	TRBJ1-4	CASSPTATNEKLFF	TGTGCCAGCTCACCGACAGCAACTAATGAAAAACTGTTTTTT
.	TRBV11-3	TRBD2	TRBJ2-5	CASSLTGGAAETQYF	TGTGCCAGCAGCCTGACCGGGGGGGCCGCGGAGACCCAGTACTTC
.	TRBV6-5	TRBD1	TRBJ2-7	CASSPGQGWSYEQYF	TGTGCCAGCAGTCCCGGACAGGGATGGTCCTACGAGCAGTACTTC
.	TRBV6-5	TRBD2	TRBJ2-1	CASRTTSGGHNEQFF	TGTGCCAGCAGGACTACTAGCGGGGGGCACAATGAGCAGTTCTTC
.	TRBV14	TRBD1	TRBJ1-1	CASSQEGDRGGTEAFF	TGTGCCAGCAGCCAAGAAGGAGACAGGGGTGGAACTGAAGCTTTCTTT
.	TRBV21-1	.	TRBJ2-7	CASSNAGVAGDYEQYF	TGTGCCAGCAGCAATGCCGGGGTAGCGGGAGATTACGAGCAGTACTTC
.	TRBV6-1	.	TRBJ1-1	CASSTTSSLTEAFF	TGTGCCAGCAGTACAACTAGCTCCCTCACTGAAGCTTTCTTT
.	TRBV6-1	TRBD1	TRBJ1-3	CATTDRGSGNTIYF	TGTGCCACGACCGACAGGGGCTCTGGAAACACCATATATTTT
.	TRBV30	.	TRBJ1-1	CAWSGSGGTEAFF	TGTGCCTGGAGTGGGTCAGGTGGCACTGAAGCTTTCTTT
.	TRBV5-1	TRBD2	TRBJ2-3	CASSLTSGGARDTQYF	TGCGCCAGCAGCTTGACTAGCGGGGGGGCCAGGGATACGCAGTATTTT
.	TRBV9	.	TRBJ1-5	CASGEGSTEDQPQHF	TGTGCCAGCGGAGAAGGTTCGACGGAAGATCAGCCCCAGCATTTT
.	TRBV5-4	.	TRBJ1-1	CASSAAGGVNTEAFF	TGTGCCAGCAGCGCGGCCGGGGGGGTGAACACTGAAGCTTTCTTT
once	TRBV6-5	.	TRBJ1-3	CASSSQVTGNTIYF	TGTGCCAGCAGTTCTCAGGTTACTGGAAACACCATATATTTT
once	TRBV19	TRBD1	TRBJ1-3	CASSTILPTGGRGNTIYF	TGTGCCAGTAGTACGATTCTCCCTACAGGGGGCCGCGGAAACACCATATATTTT
once	TRBV5-4	TRBD2	TRBJ2-3	CASSWGSSGGSDTQYF	TGTGCCAGCAGCTGGGGCTCTAGCGGGGGCTCAGATACGCAGTATTTT
once	TRBV2	TRBD2	TRBJ2-3	CASSEAQASGRDTDTQYF	TGTGCCAGCAGTGAAGCGCAAGCTAGCGGGAGGGACACAGATACGCAGTATTTT
.	TRBV5-4	TRBD1	TRBJ2-2	CASSLDGGWGQGNTGELFF	TGTGCCAGCAGCTTGGATGGGGGTTGGGGACAGGGGAACACCGGGGAGCTGTTTTTT
.	TRBV15	.	TRBJ2-6	CATSRFGGGPSGANVLTF	TGTGCCACCAGCAGGTTCGGGGGAGGACCCTCTGGGGCCAACGTCCTGACTTTC
.	TRBV7-9	TRBD1	TRBJ2-7	CASSLGLGTGINYEQYF	TGTGCCAGCAGCTTAGGATTAGGGACAGGGATTAACTACGAGCAGTACTTC
.	TRBV30	TRBD1	TRBJ2-3	CAYNRGVEDTQYF	TGTGCCTACAACAGGGGCGTCGAGGATACGCAGTATTTT
.	TRBV19	.	TRBJ1-1	CASSIGTVNEGAFF	TGTGCCAGTAGTATAGGGACGGTTAACGAGGGAGCTTTCTTT
.	TRBV2	TRBD2	TRBJ2-4	CASSEVASGGAQKNIQYF	TGTGCCAGCAGTGAAGTGGCTAGCGGGGGCGCTCAGAAAAACATTCAGTACTTC
.	TRBV5-5	.	TRBJ2-1	CASSFSTTGVYNEQFF	TGTGCCAGCAGCTTTTCTACGACAGGAGTCTACAATGAGCAGTTCTTC
.	TRBV27	.	TRBJ2-7	CASRAAGDNTYEQYF	TGTGCCAGCCGTGCCGCGGGGGACAACACCTACGAGCAGTACTTC
.	TRBV5-1	TRBD1	TRBJ1-2	CASSLAQGANYGYTF	TGCGCCAGCAGCTTGGCCCAGGGGGCTAACTATGGCTACACCTTC
.	TRBV5-1	TRBD1	TRBJ2-5	CASSLLGTGRQETQYF	TGCGCCAGCAGCTTGCTCGGGACAGGTCGCCAAGAGACCCAGTACTTC
few	TRBV27	.	TRBJ1-1	CASSLNWNTEAFF	TGTGCCAGCAGTTTAAACTGGAACACTGAAGCTTTCTTT
.	TRBV7-9	.	TRBJ1-5	CASSSPGYNQPQHF	TGTGCCAGCAGCTCCCCAGGGTACAATCAGCCCCAGCATTTT
.	TRBV5-1	.	TRBJ1-4	CASSLRGTGIEKLFF	TGCGCCAGCAGCCTCCGGGGGACGGGGATAGAAAAACTGTTTTTT
once	TRBV29-1	TRBD1	TRBJ2-3	CSGQQGADTDTQYF	TGCAGCGGTCAACAGGGGGCGGACACAGATACGCAGTATTTT
.	TRBV2	TRBD1	TRBJ1-2	CASRRGPGQGLRGYTF	TGTGCCAGCAGAAGGGGCCCGGGACAGGGTCTCCGAGGCTACACCTTC
.	TRBV5-6	.	TRBJ2-6	CASSSRIGGANVLTF	TGTGCCAGCAGCTCTAGAATTGGTGGGGCCAACGTCCTGACTTTC
.	TRBV6-1	.	TRBJ1-2	CASSENRANYGYTF	TGTGCCAGCAGTGAAAACAGGGCTAACTATGGCTACACCTTC
.	TRBV10-3	TRBD1	TRBJ1-2	CAISLGGTGIYGYTF	TGTGCCATCAGCCTCGGCGGGACAGGGATCTATGGCTACACCTTC
once	TRBV4-1	.	TRBJ2-2	CASSPQTGNTGELFF	TGCGCCAGCAGCCCCCAAACGGGGAACACCGGGGAGCTGTTTTTT
.	TRBV13	.	TRBJ2-7	CASSFWQGTYEQYF	TGTGCCAGCAGCTTCTGGCAGGGTACCTACGAGCAGTACTTC
once	TRBV18	.	TRBJ2-3	CASSPMAGGSDTQYF	TGTGCCAGCTCACCGATGGCTGGGGGGTCAGATACGCAGTATTTT
.	TRBV27	TRBD1	TRBJ1-2	CASSIGQGDGYTF	TGTGCCAGCAGTATAGGACAGGGCGATGGCTACACCTTC
.	TRBV30	.	TRBJ1-2	CAWMGIGRGSGYTF	TGTGCCTGGATGGGCATCGGCAGGGGCAGCGGCTACACCTTC
.	TRBV9	.	TRBJ1-3	CASSATGSGNTIYF	TGTGCCAGCAGCGCCACAGGGTCTGGAAACACCATATATTTT
.	TRBV4-1	.	TRBJ2-2	CASSQTGRYPRDTGELFF	TGCGCCAGCAGCCAAACCGGACGCTATCCGAGGGACACCGGGGAGCTGTTTTTT
.	TRBV10-2	TRBD2	TRBJ2-7	CASSPSGGSYEQYF	TGCGCCAGCAGTCCTAGCGGGGGCTCCTACGAGCAGTACTTC
.	TRBV9	TRBD1	TRBJ1-3	CASSPGTGLNTIYF	TGTGCCAGCAGCCCAGGGACAGGGTTAAACACCATATATTTT
.	TRBV9	.	TRBJ1-1	CASSVGRGNTEAFF	TGTGCCAGCAGCGTAGGACGGGGGAACACTGAAGCTTTCTTT
.	TRBV5-6	TRBD2	TRBJ2-7	CASNWRLAGSYEQYF	TGTGCCAGCAATTGGAGACTAGCGGGGAGCTACGAGCAGTACTTC
.	TRBV10-2	TRBD2	TRBJ2-7	CASSEWRRGSTYEQYF	TGCGCCAGCAGTGAATGGCGGCGGGGGTCCACCTACGAGCAGTACTTC
.	TRBV5-6	TRBD1	TRBJ1-5	CASSSDRGYNQPQHF	TGTGCCAGCAGCTCCGACAGGGGGTACAATCAGCCCCAGCATTTT
once	TRBV18	TRBD2	TRBJ2-2	CASSQDRASGITTGELFF	TGTGCCAGCTCACAAGACCGGGCTAGCGGGATAACCACCGGGGAGCTGTTTTTT
once	TRBV18	.	TRBJ2-1	CASSPLPRGNEQFF	TGTGCCAGCTCACCTCTTCCTAGGGGCAATGAGCAGTTCTTC